Below are 25 T cell receptor beta chains sequenced from a single sample in a study of T cell changes during pregnancy in multiple sclerosis. Clones were read by immunoSEQ multiplex PCR, and TCRdb kept only the in-frame ones, dropping some. This sample carries around 67,000 clones, 75% to 90% of them seen once, and the ten largest clones take 8% to 10%. This material consisted of peripheral blood, taken after pregnancy. The receptors shown here come from a female donor in good health, enrolled as a control in a pregnancy study.

V gene TRBV7-2 combines with J gene TRBJ1-4; the D is unclear. V was clipped by 0 bases and J by 4 bases, with 12 bases between them. Germline loops: CDR1 SGHTA, CDR2 FQGNSA. The length of the CDR3 is 16 residues. The CDR3 coding sequence is TGTGCCAGCAGCTTAGCCTCCGGGGTACATAATGAAAAACTGTTTTTT. It is translated as CASSLASGVHNEKLFF.

This clone was detected ten times or more. At one end, the junction sequence differs from germline, possibly due to a read error. The rearrangement links TRBV4-3 to TRBJ2-1; D remains ambiguous. The CDR3 length is 14 residues. In germline, CDR1 is LGHNA, CDR2 YSLEER. The CDR3 coding sequence is TGCGCCAGCAGCCAAGTGGAAAACATTGGGTATGCGGTCTTC. This gives the protein CASSQVENIGYAVF.

The V gene is TRBV6-6, the J gene TRBJ2-7; D is unclear. This CDR3 has 12 residues. With 10 bases removed from V and 0 bases from J, the gap between germline ends came to 10 bases. The germline V gene has CDR1 MNHNY and CDR2 SVGAGI (reference sequence). The CDR3 DNA reads as TGTGCCACGTTCGCGGACTCCTACGAGCAGTACTTC. Translation gives CATFADSYEQYF.

This sequence joins TRBV9 and TRBJ1-5; 8 bases fit TRBD1. CDR1 is SGDLS, CDR2 YYNGEE, per germline. Losses at the gene ends were 0 bases for V and 6 bases for J; bases not matched to a gene: 5. The CDR3 has 15 residues. DNA for the CDR3: TGTGCCAGCAGCGTAGACGGACAGGGCGTTCAGCCCCAGCATTTT. Translating it yields CASSVDGQGVQPQHF.

The J gene is TRBJ2-7, the V gene TRBV6-5; 8 nucleotides align to TRBD1. CDR1 and CDR2 from the germline V gene are MNHEY and SVGAGI. V shed 2 bases and J 0 bases; nucleotides not matched to a gene: 6. The CDR3 extends over 16 amino acids. The chain's CDR3 is CASSYVGTGSSYEQYF. The CDR3 DNA reads TGTGCCAGCAGTTACGTCGGGACAGGTTCCTCCTACGAGCAGTACTTC.

The chain couples TRBV18 to TRBJ2-3, with 7 nucleotides matching TRBD1. The J segment lost 4 bases and the V segment lost 3 bases, leaving 7 bases of the junction unmatched. CDR3 length: 15 residues. CDR1 is KGHSH and CDR2 is LQKENI in the germline V gene. The CDR3 sequence: CASSPRTGTADTQYF. CDR3 nucleotides: TGTGCCAGCTCACCTCGGACAGGAACGGCAGATACGCAGTATTTT.

V is TRBV7-9 and J is TRBJ2-7; 10 bases align to TRBD2. V was pared by 2 bases and J by 5 bases, with 6 bases of the junction left unmatched. The CDR3 length is 15 residues. Germline CDR1 is SEHNR and CDR2 is FQNEAQ (reference sequence). The CDR3: CASSLIGLAANEQYF. The CDR3 nucleotides read TGTGCCAGCAGCTTAATAGGACTAGCGGCTAACGAGCAGTACTTC.

This sequence joins TRBV13 and TRBJ1-1; no clear D. V lost 2 bases, J lost 10 bases, and 11 bases lay in between. The germline V gene encodes CDR1 PRHDT and CDR2 FYEKMQ (reference sequence). The CDR3 runs to 12 residues. In DNA form, the CDR3 reads TGTGCCAGCAGCTTAAGAGGGCTCGGAGCTTTCTTT. Its translation: CASSLRGLGAFF.

This clone has just one count. The gene calls are TRBV5-1 and TRBJ1-1, with unresolved D. V lost 0 bases and J lost 3, with 12 bases in between. This CDR3 has 15 residues. Germline CDR1 SGHRS, CDR2 YFSETQ. DNA for the CDR3: TGCGCCAGCAGCTTGGTCCCCGGTGAAGACACTGAAGCTTTCTTT. Residues: CASSLVPGEDTEAFF. Supplemented by reference TRBV5-1 and TRBJ1-1, the full variable domain reads KAGVTQTPRYLIKTRGQQVTLSCSPISGHRSVSWYQQTPGQGLQFLFEYFSETQRNKGNFPGRFSGRQFSNSRSEMNVSTLELGDSALYLCASSLVPGEDTEAFFGQGTRLTVV.

The V and J genes are TRBV18 and TRBJ2-5; D is possibly TRBD2 (7 bases). Trimming left V 1 base short and J 3 bases short, with 18 bases between. Germline V CDR1 and CDR2: KGHSH, LQKENI. The CDR3 has 17 amino acids. The CDR3 bases are TGTGCCAGCTCACCACTGACCAGGGGAGGGGTGGAAGAGACCCAGTACTTC. The encoded protein is CASSPLTRGGVEETQYF.

V and J are TRBV5-6 and TRBJ2-7, with TRBD1 identical over 8 bases. The germline V gene has CDR1 SGHDT and CDR2 YYEEEE. The CDR3 length is 16 residues. With V trimmed by 1 base and J by 4 bases, 10 bases remained unmatched. The CDR3 DNA is TGTGCCAGCAGCTTGAGACCCCAGGGGGCGAAGTACGAGCAGTACTTC. As protein: CASSLRPQGAKYEQYF.

The CDR3 nucleotides read TGTGCCAGCAGTGCGTGGGGGGCCAACGTCCTGACTTTC. It codes for CASSAWGANVLTF. The rearrangement links TRBV27 to TRBJ2-6; D is uncertain. Trimming cost V 5 bases and J 4 bases, with 6 bases left between them. The CDR3 contains 13 residues. Germline values: CDR1 MNHEY, CDR2 SMNVEV (reference sequence). The full variable domain, in which reference TRBV27 and TRBJ2-6 provide the parts outside the CDR3, is EAQVTQNPRYLITVTGKKLTVTCSQNMNHEYMSWYRQDPGLGLRQIYYSMNVEVTDKGDVPEGYKVSRKEKRNFPLILESPSPNQTSLYFCASSAWGANVLTFGAGSRLTVL.

The V gene is TRBV7-2, the J gene TRBJ2-5; 11 positions match TRBD2. The CDR3 spans 16 residues. Germline V gives CDR1 SGHTA, CDR2 FQGNSA. V lost 4 bases, J lost 5 bases, and 9 bases stayed unmatched. The CDR3 loop is CASSSSSGGMVETQYF. The CDR3 nucleotides read TGTGCCAGCAGCTCCTCTAGCGGGGGGATGGTCGAGACCCAGTACTTC.

The V gene is TRBV6-5, the J gene TRBJ1-2, with D hard to call. V lost 7 bases, J lost 7 bases, and 16 bases lay in between. The CDR3 spans 13 residues. The germline V gene has CDR1 MNHEY and CDR2 SVGAGI. The CDR3 here is CASTPLPRGGYTF. The CDR3 nucleotides are TGTGCCAGCACCCCGTTACCCCGAGGTGGCTACACCTTC.

The chain has TRBV7-9 and TRBJ1-2; D uncertain. Trimming removed 5 bases from V and 6 bases from J, with 13 bases in between. The CDR3 spans 13 residues. Germline V gene sequence: CDR1 SEHNR, CDR2 FQNEAQ (reference sequence). The chain's CDR3 is CASSLNGPHGYTF. The CDR3 DNA follows: TGTGCCAGCAGCCTCAACGGTCCCCATGGCTACACCTTC.

The rearrangement links TRBV5-6 to TRBJ1-2; D may be TRBD1 (6 bases). CDR1 is SGHDT, CDR2 YYEEEE, per germline. The V end was cut by 1 base, the J end by 6 bases, with 25 bases between. This CDR3 region has 18 residues. The CDR3 region is CASSLSMGAAAIRNGYTF. CDR3 bases: TGTGCCAGCAGCTTGTCTATGGGGGCCGCAGCCATTCGAAATGGCTACACCTTC.

The gene calls are TRBV19 and TRBJ1-6; tentatively, D is TRBD1 (5 bases). The CDR3 contains 16 residues. V was shortened by 3 bases and J by 10 bases, with 19 bases between the two germline ends. In germline, CDR1 is LNHDA, CDR2 SQIVND (reference sequence). The CDR3 DNA follows: TGTGCCAGTAGTATGGGGGGGGGACTATCCTACTCACCCCTCCACTTT. Amino acids: CASSMGGGLSYSPLHF.

This chain joins TRBV30 and TRBJ1-5, with 7 nucleotides matching TRBD1. The germline CDR1 and CDR2 sequences are GTSNPN and SVGIG (reference sequence). This CDR3 contains 11 residues. J lost 9 bases, V lost 2 bases, and 1 base had no gene match. CDR3 protein: CAWSSGGPQHF. DNA for the CDR3: TGTGCCTGGAGTTCAGGGGGGCCCCAGCATTTT.

The rearrangement joins TRBV6-5 to TRBJ2-5; 12 bases align to TRBD2. The CDR3 extends over 14 amino acids. The ends lost 6 bases at V and 4 bases at J; junction bases unmatched: 3. Germline CDR1 is MNHEY and CDR2 is SVGAGI. The CDR3 nucleotides read TGTGCCAGCAGGGCGGGACTAGCGGGAGAGACCCAGTACTTC. Protein product: CASRAGLAGETQYF.

This chain links TRBV10-3 with TRBJ1-1; tentative D call: TRBD1 (5 bases). The germline CDR1 and CDR2 sequences are ENHRY and SYGVKD. Deletions cut 10 bases from V and 1 base from J, with 10 bases between. The CDR3 contains 12 residues. The chain's CDR3 is CATQGGNTEAFF. CDR3 nucleotide sequence: TGTGCCACCCAGGGAGGGAACACTGAAGCTTTCTTT.

The chain uses TRBV11-2 and TRBJ2-7; TRBD1 might be the D (7 bases). V shed 1 base and J shed 3 bases, with 10 bases lying between them. This CDR3 region has 14 residues. The germline CDR1 and CDR2 sequences are SGHAT and FQNNGV. CDR3 coding DNA: TGTGCCAGCAGCTTAGCGCAGGGGGGCTACGAGCAGTACTTC. Its protein product is CASSLAQGGYEQYF.

The V and J genes are TRBV19 and TRBJ2-7; D ambiguous. Germline loops: CDR1 LNHDA, CDR2 SQIVND (reference sequence). With 0 bases removed from V and 0 bases from J, the gap between germline ends came to 6 bases. The CDR3 extends over 14 amino acids. The CDR3 coding sequence is TGTGCCAGTAGTATAGATCCTAGCTCCTACGAGCAGTACTTC. Translation gives CASSIDPSSYEQYF. The full variable domain, with the rest looked up from reference TRBV19 and TRBJ2-7, is DGGITQSPKYLFRKEGQNVTLSCEQNLNHDAMYWYRQDPGQGLRLIYYSQIVNDFQKGDIAEGYSVSREKKESFPLTVTSAQKNPTAFYLCASSIDPSSYEQYFGPGTRLTVT.

This CDR3 is CASSLMAANYGYTF. The CDR3 DNA is TGTGCCAGCAGCTTAATGGCAGCTAACTATGGCTACACCTTC. The chain employs TRBV13 and TRBJ1-2; D not resolved. Trimming stripped 2 bases from V and 0 bases from J, with 7 bases between. Per the germline V gene, CDR1 is PRHDT and CDR2 is FYEKMQ (reference sequence). The CDR3 extends over 14 amino acids.

J is TRBJ1-3 and V is TRBV2; a possible D gene is TRBD1 (5 bases). Germline CDR1 is SNHLY and CDR2 is FYNNEI. CDR3 length: 14 residues. V was trimmed by 6 bases and J by 3 bases, leaving 12 bases between them. CDR3 in amino acids: CASRAGLIGNTIYF. The CDR3 DNA reads TGTGCCAGCAGGGCAGGGTTAATTGGAAACACCATATATTTT.

This clone was detected only once. The chain couples TRBV2 to TRBJ2-7; a possible D gene is TRBD1 (5 bases). CDR3 length: 13 residues. CDR1 SNHLY and CDR2 FYNNEI come from the germline V gene. Trimming took off 4 bases at V and 4 bases at J, with 11 bases between the two ends. For the CDR3, the DNA is TGTGCCAGCAGTGTTGGCAGGGCTTACGAGCAGTACTTC. Residues: CASSVGRAYEQYF.